The entry below gives a single TCR beta chain sequence along with its context. Its cognate antigen has yet to be identified. Per-base qualities were not stored, and no clone one base away is much larger. TCRbeta CDR3 regions were amplified from genomic DNA by means of the immunoSEQ Assay, a bias-controlled multiplex PCR. As for how the authors treated the data: Nucleated cell counts per sample were estimated from amplification of reference gene primers within the assay. To quantify the absolute abundance of each unique TCRbeta CDR3 rearrangement, sequence reads were collapsed and filtered. For each sample, productive Simpson clonality was calculated by taking the square root of Simpson's diversity index across productive rearrangements. In TCRdb, the immuneACCESS table is reduced to in-frame sequences with V and J assigned. These tables do not hold every clone; where another copy was compared, an unresolved V gene accounts for under half, and the others remain unexplained. Clonal size and the V and J genes are those of that table, whereas D and trimming came from the DNA. For this sample there are about 160,000 clones; roughly 90% appear just once. The leading ten clones occupy around 17% of the sample.

This sample was included in a study of blood T cell repertoires in COVID-19 (TCRdb year 2020). Context from the whole study: The collaborator samples originated in the United States, Italy and Spain and spanned the acute and convalescent phases of COVID-19. The prospective study material was composed of cDNA or gDNA derived from T cells, B-cell-depleted T cells, or PBMCs. The dataset comprised deeply sampled blood TCRbeta repertoires from subjects exposed to, actively infected with, or recovered from COVID-19. The repertoires were made available in a free public database intended to serve as a resource for research on the immune response to SARS-CoV-2. Samples were obtained from the ongoing ImmuneRACE study (first 160 participants) and from roughly 1,300 subjects provided by 6 global collaborators. Sample metadata almost always included a de-identified subject ID, COVID-19 status, age in years and sex. HLA class I and class II types, where available, came from metadata supplied by the sample provider rather than from assay-based typing. Study-wide findings and limitations: The amount of clinical and demographic metadata varied by source and participant and was provided uncurated.

Whole blood was collected in K2EDTA tubes by collaborating institutions according to the institutions' own protocols. For TCRbeta analysis, collaborator samples were shipped as frozen whole blood, as isolated PBMCs, or as DNA extracted from either sample type. Between the V and J ends, shortened by 0 bases and 2 bases respectively, the junction contains 12 bases. CDR1 and CDR2, per the germline V gene, are SGHTS and YDEGEE. Its CDR3 holds 16 amino acids, cysteine through phenylalanine. Of all the DNA, just the CDR3 is kept, 48 bases in frame from base 1. The sequence came from a man aged 55-75 years with active or convalescent COVID-19. The material sequenced was peripheral blood. The chain couples TRBV5-8 to TRBJ1-5; the D gene is perhaps TRBD1, from 6 matching bases. The CDR3 is CASSLGAGAGNQPQHF. DNA sequence: TGTGCCAGCAGCTTGGGGGCGGGGGCCGGCAATCAGCCCCAGCATTTT.